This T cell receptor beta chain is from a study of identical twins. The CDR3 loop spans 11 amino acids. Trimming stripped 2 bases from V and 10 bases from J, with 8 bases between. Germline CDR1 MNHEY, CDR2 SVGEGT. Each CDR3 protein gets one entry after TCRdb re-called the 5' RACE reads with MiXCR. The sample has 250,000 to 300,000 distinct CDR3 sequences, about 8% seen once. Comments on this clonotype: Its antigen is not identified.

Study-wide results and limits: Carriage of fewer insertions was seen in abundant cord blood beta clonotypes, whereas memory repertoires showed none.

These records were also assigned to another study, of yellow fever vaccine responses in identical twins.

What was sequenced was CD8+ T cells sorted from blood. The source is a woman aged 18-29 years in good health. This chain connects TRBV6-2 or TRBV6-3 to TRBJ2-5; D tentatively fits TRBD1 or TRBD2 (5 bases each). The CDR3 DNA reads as TGTGCCAGCAGTTACGATGGGGGCCAGTACTTC. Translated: CASSYDGGQYF.